The 3 T cell receptor beta chains in this list originate from one sample, sequenced in a study of blood T cell repertoires in COVID-19. TCRdb's table, derived via immunoSEQ multiplex PCR, lists solely in-frame clones and lacks some. The data contain fewer than 350,000 clones, roughly 88% of them seen just once; the ten biggest clones take up under 2.5%. Sequenced material: PBMCs or T cells enriched from blood (not recorded which). These receptors all stem from a man aged 25 to 45 who had recovered from COVID-19.

The genes are TRBV6-4 and TRBJ1-3; maybe TRBD1 (6 bases). The CDR3 length is 15 residues. V gave up 3 bases and J gave up 2 bases, with 11 bases separating them. CDR1 and CDR2 (germline): MRHNA, SNTAGT. CDR3 amino acids: CASSESGGPGNTIYF. Here the CDR3 DNA reads TGTGCCAGCAGTGAGTCGGGGGGGCCTGGAAACACCATATATTTT.

This sequence joins TRBV9 and TRBJ1-2; TRBD1 matches at 7 bases. The CDR3 extends over 15 amino acids. V lost 4 bases and J lost 4; bases outside the gene matches: 10. The germline gives CDR1 SGDLS, CDR2 YYNGEE. The CDR3 DNA reads TGTGCCAGCAGCCCCAAAGGGGGCCGGAGCTATGGCTACACCTTC. Translation: CASSPKGGRSYGYTF.

V is TRBV12-3 or TRBV12-4 and J is TRBJ2-4, with D unclear. CDR3 length: 13 amino acids. V gave up 6 bases and J gave up 0 bases, with 6 bases separating them. The DNA for the CDR3 is TGTGCCAGCAGAGCCGTAGCCAAAAACATTCAGTACTTC. Its protein is CASRAVAKNIQYF.